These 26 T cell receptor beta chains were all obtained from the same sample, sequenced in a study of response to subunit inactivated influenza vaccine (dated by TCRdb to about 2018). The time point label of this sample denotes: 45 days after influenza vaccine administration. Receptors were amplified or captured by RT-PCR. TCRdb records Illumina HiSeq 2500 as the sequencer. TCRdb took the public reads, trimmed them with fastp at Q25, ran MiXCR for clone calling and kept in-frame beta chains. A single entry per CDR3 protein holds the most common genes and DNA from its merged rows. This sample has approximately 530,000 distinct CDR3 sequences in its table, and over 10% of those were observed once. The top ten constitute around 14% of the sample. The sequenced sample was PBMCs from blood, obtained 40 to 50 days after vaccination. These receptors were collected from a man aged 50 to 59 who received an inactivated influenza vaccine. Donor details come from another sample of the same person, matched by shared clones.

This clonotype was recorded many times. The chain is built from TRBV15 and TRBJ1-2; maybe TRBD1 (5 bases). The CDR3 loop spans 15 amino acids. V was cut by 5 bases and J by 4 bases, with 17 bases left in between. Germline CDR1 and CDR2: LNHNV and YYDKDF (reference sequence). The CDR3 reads CATSEASGRTYGYTF. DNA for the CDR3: TGTGCCACCAGCGAGGCCTCGGGACGGACCTATGGCTACACCTTC.

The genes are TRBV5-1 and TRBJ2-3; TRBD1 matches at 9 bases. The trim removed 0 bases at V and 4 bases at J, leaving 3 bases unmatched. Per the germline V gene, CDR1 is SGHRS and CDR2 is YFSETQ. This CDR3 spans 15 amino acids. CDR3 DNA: TGCGCCAGCAGCTTGGCGACAGGGGGTGCAGATACGCAGTATTTT. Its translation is CASSLATGGADTQYF.

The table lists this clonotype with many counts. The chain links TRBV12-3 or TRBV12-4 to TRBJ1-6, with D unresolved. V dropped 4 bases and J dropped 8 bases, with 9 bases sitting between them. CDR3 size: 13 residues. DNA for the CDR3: TGTGCCAGCAGTTCGGGAGCAGATTCACCCCTCCACTTT. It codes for CASSSGADSPLHF.

The CDR3 loop reads CASSQHYEQYF. The CDR3 nucleotides read TGTGCCAGCAGTCAGCACTACGAGCAGTACTTC. The chain joins TRBV7-2 to TRBJ2-7, with unresolved D. CDR3 length: 11 residues. Trimming shortened V by 6 bases and J by 3 bases, and 6 bases separated the two germline ends. Per germline, CDR1 SGHTA and CDR2 FQGNSA. The complete variable domain, with remaining parts taken from reference TRBV7-2 and TRBJ2-7, reads GAGVSQSPSNKVTEKGKDVELRCDPISGHTALYWYRQSLGQGLEFLIYFQGNSAPDKSGLPSDRFSAERTGGSVSTLTIQRTQQEDSAVYLCASSQHYEQYFGPGTRLTVT.

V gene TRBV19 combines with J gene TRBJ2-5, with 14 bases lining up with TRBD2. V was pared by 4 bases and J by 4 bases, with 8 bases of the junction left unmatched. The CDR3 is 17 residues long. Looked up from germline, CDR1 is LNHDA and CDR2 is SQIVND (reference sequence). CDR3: CASSRTSGGSTRETQYF. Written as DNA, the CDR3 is TGTGCCAGTAGTAGGACTAGCGGGGGGTCGACGCGAGAGACCCAGTACTTC.

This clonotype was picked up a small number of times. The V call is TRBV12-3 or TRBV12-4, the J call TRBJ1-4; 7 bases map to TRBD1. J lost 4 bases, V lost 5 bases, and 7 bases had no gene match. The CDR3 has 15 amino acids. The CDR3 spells CASSEGQELNEKLFF. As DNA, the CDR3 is TGTGCCAGCAGTGAAGGACAGGAGCTTAATGAAAAACTGTTTTTT.

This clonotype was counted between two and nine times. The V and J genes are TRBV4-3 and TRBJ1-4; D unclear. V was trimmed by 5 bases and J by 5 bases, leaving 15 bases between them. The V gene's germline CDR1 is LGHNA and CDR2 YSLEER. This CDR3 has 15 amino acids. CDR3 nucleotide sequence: TGCGCCAGCAGCTTTAACGGCGACTCCAATGAAAAACTGTTTTTT. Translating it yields CASSFNGDSNEKLFF.

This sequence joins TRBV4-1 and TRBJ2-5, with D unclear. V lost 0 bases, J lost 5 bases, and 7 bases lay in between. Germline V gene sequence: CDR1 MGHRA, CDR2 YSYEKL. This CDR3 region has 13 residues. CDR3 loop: CASSQEQTETQYF. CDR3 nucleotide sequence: TGCGCCAGCAGCCAAGAACAGACGGAGACCCAGTACTTC.

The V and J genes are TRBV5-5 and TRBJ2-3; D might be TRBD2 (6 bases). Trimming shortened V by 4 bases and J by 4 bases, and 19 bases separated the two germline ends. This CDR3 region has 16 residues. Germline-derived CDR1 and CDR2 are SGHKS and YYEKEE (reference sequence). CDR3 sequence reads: CASSPSLTPGADTQYF. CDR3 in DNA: TGTGCCAGCAGCCCGTCCCTGACGCCGGGGGCAGATACGCAGTATTTT.

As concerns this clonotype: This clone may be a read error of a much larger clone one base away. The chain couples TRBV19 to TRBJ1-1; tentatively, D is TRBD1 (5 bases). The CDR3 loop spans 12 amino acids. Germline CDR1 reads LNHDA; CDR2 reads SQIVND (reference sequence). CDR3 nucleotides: TGTTCCAGTAGTATGGGGGGCACTGAAGCTTTCTTT. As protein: CSSSMGGTEAFF.

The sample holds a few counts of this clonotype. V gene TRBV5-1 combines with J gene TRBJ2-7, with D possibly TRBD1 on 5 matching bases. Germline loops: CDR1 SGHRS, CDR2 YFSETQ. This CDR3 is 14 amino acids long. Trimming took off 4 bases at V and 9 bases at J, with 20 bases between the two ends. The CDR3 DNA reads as TGCGCCAGCAGCCAAGCCCCTGGGGCTACAGGGCAGTACTTC. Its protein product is CASSQAPGATGQYF.

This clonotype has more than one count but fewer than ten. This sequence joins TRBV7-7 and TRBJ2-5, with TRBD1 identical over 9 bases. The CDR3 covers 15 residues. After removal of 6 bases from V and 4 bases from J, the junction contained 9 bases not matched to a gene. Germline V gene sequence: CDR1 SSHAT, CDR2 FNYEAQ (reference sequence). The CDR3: CASRRTGTGLETQYF. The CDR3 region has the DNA TGTGCCAGCAGACGAACCGGGACAGGGCTAGAGACCCAGTACTTC.

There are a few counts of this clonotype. The CDR3 is CSAPGEGAGEKLFF. The CDR3 DNA reads as TGCAGTGCCCCCGGGGAGGGCGCGGGTGAAAAACTGTTTTTT. The J gene is TRBJ1-4, the V gene TRBV20-1; D gene uncertain. Germline V gives CDR1 DFQATT, CDR2 SNEGSKA (reference sequence). This CDR3 is 14 amino acids long. The V end was cut by 6 bases, the J end by 7 bases, with 18 bases between.

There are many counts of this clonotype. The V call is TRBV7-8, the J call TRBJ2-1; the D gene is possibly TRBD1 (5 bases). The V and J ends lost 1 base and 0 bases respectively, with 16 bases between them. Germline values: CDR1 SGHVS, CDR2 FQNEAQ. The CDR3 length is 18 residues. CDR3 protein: CASSLGYLAQGSYNEQFF. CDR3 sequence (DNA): TGTGCCAGCAGCTTAGGGTATTTAGCCCAGGGCTCCTACAATGAGCAGTTCTTC.

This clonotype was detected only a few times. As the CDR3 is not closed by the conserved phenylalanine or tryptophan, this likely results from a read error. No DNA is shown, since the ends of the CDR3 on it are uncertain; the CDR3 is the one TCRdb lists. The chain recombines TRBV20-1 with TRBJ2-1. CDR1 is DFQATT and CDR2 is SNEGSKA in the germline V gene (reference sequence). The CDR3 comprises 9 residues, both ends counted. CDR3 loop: CSGDRGSRL.

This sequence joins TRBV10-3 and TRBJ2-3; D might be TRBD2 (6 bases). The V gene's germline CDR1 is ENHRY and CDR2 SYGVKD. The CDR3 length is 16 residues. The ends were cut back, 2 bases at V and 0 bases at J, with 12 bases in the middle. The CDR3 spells CAISERGTQSTDTQYF. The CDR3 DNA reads TGTGCCATCAGTGAGCGGGGGACCCAGAGCACAGATACGCAGTATTTT.

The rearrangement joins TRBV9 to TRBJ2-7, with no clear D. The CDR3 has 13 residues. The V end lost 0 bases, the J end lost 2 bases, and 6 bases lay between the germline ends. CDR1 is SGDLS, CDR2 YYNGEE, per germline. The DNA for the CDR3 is TGTGCCAGCAGCGTAGACGCCACCTACGAGCAGTACTTC. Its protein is CASSVDATYEQYF. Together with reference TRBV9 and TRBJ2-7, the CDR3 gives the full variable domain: DSGVTQTPKHLITATGQRVTLRCSPRSGDLSVYWYQQSLDQGLQFLIQYYNGEERAKGNILERFSAQQFPDLHSELNLSSLELGDSALYFCASSVDATYEQYFGPGTRLTVT.

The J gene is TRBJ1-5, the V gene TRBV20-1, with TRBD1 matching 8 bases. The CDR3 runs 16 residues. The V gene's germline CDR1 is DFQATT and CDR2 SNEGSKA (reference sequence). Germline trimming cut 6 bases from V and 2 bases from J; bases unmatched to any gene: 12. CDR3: CSAPTRGRSGNQPQHF. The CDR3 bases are TGCAGTGCGCCTACCAGGGGGCGCTCCGGCAATCAGCCCCAGCATTTT.

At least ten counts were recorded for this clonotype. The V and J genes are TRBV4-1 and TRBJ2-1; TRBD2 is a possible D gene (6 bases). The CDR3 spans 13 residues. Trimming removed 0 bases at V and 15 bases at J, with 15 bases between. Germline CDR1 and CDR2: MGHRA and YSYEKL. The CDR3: CASSQDRGTPLFF. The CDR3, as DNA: TGCGCCAGCAGCCAAGATCGGGGGACCCCCCTGTTCTTC.

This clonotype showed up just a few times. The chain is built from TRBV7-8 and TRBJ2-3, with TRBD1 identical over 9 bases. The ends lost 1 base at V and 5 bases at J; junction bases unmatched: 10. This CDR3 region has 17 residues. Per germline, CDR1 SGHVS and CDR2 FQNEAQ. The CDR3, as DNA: TGTGCCAGCAGCTTAGGCCTGGGACAGGGCGGGGGAGATACGCAGTATTTT. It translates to CASSLGLGQGGGDTQYF.

The CDR3 loop is CASSLAGGSLGYNEQFF. In nucleotides, the CDR3 is TGTGCCAGCAGCTTAGCGGGAGGGTCCCTGGGTTACAATGAGCAGTTCTTC. The rearrangement links TRBV7-9 to TRBJ2-1, with 7 bases that match TRBD2. CDR1 is SEHNR and CDR2 is FQNEAQ in the germline V gene (reference sequence). This CDR3 is 17 amino acids long. V lost 0 bases to trimming and J lost 4 bases; unmatched junction nucleotides: 9.

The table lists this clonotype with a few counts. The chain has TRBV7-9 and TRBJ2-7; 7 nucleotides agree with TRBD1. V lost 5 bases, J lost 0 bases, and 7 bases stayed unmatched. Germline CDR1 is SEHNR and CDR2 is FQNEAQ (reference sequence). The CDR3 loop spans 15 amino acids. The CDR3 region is CASSEGQKLSYEQYF. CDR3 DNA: TGTGCCAGCAGCGAGGGACAGAAACTCTCCTACGAGCAGTACTTC. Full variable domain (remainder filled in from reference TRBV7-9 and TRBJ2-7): DTGVSQNPRHKITKRGQNVTFRCDPISEHNRLYWYRQTLGQGPEFLTYFQNEAQLEKSRLLSDRFSAERPKGSFSTLEIQRTEQGDSAMYLCASSEGQKLSYEQYFGPGTRLTVT.

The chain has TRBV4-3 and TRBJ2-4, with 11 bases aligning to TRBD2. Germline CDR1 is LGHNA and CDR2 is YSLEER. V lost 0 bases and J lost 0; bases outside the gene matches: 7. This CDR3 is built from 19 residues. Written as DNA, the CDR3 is TGCGCCAGCAGCCAAGAGGTGGTAGGACTAGCGGGAGCCAAAAACATTCAGTACTTC. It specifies CASSQEVVGLAGAKNIQYF.

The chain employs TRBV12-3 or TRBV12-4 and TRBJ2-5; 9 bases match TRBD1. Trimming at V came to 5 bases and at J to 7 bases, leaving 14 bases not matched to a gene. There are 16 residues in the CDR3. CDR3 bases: TGTGCCAGCAGTCTACACACGGGACAGGGATCCGGGACCCAGTACTTC. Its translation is CASSLHTGQGSGTQYF.

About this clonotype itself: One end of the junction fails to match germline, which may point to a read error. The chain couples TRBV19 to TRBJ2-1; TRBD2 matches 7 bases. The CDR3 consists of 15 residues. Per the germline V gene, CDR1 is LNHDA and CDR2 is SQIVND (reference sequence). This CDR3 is CAGSITSASYNEQFF. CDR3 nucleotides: TGTGCCGGTAGTATTACTAGCGCTTCCTACAATGAGCAGTTCTTC.

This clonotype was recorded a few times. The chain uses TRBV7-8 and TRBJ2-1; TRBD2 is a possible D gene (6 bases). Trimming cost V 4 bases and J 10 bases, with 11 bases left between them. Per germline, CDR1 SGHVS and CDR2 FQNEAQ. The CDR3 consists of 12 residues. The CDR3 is CASSSLAREQFF. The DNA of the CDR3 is TGTGCCAGCAGCTCTCTAGCGCGCGAGCAGTTCTTC.